This T cell receptor (beta chain) came from a study of control samples from healthy donors and cancer patients. The method was immunoSEQ multiplex PCR; TCRdb's version includes in-frame clones alone and lacks a portion of them. The sample includes 20,000 to 25,000 clones, approximately 83% of them seen just once. The sequencing sample was made of PBMCs. This TCR derives from a man aged 55-75 years with head and neck cancer.

The CDR3 spells CASSKGRRGGVGYTF. The CDR3 nucleotides are TGTGCCAGCAGTAAAGGTCGCAGGGGAGGAGTTGGCTACACCTTC. The J gene is TRBJ1-2, the V gene TRBV25-1, with a possible D match to TRBD1 (6 bases). CDR1 and CDR2 from the germline V gene are MGHDK and SYGVNS. This CDR3 has 15 residues. Trimming pared 5 bases from V and 7 bases from J, leaving 20 bases between.